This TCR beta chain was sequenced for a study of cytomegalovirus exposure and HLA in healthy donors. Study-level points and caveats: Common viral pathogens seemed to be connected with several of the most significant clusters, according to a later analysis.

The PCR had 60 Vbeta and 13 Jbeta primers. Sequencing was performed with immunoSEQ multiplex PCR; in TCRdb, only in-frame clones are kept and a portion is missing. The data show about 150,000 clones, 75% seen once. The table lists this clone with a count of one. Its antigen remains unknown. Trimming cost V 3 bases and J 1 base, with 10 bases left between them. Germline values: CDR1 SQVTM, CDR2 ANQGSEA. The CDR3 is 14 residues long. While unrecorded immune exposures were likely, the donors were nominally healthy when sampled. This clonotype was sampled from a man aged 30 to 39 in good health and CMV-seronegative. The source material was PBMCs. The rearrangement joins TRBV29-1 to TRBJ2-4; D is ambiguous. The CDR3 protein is CSVDQAGAKNIQYF. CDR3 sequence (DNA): TGCAGCGTTGATCAGGCAGGCGCCAAAAACATTCAGTACTTC.